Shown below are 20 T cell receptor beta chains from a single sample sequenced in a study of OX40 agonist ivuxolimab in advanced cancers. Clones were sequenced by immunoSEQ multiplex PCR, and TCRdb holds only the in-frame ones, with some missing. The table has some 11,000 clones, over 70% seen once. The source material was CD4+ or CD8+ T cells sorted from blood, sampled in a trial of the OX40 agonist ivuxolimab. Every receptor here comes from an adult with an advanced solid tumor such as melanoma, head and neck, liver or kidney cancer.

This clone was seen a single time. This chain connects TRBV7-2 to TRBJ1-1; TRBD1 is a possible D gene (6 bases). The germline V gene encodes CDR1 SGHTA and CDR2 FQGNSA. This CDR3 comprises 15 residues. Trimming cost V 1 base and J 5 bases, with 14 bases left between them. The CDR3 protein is CASSLVPGAQTEAFF. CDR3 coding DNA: TGTGCCAGCAGCTTAGTCCCGGGGGCCCAGACTGAAGCTTTCTTT. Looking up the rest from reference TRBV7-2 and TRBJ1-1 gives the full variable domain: GAGVSQSPSNKVTEKGKDVELRCDPISGHTALYWYRQSLGQGLEFLIYFQGNSAPDKSGLPSDRFSAERTGGSVSTLTIQRTQQEDSAVYLCASSLVPGAQTEAFFGQGTRLTVV.

In DNA form, the CDR3 reads TGTGCCATCAGTGAGTCGACAGCTGGGGCCAACGTCCTGACTTTC. Protein product: CAISESTAGANVLTF. The chain carries TRBV10-3 and TRBJ2-6; maybe TRBD1 (5 bases). The CDR3 covers 15 residues. Trimming pared 0 bases from V and 2 bases from J, leaving 5 bases between. Per the germline V gene, CDR1 is ENHRY and CDR2 is SYGVKD.

The CDR3 coding sequence is TGTGCCAGCAGTGATTCAGGTGAGGCCACTGAAGCTTTCTTT. This sequence encodes CASSDSGEATEAFF. V gene TRBV6-1 combines with J gene TRBJ1-1; unclear D gene. The CDR3 loop spans 14 amino acids. The germline V gene has CDR1 MNHNS and CDR2 SASEGT. With 3 bases removed from V and 4 bases from J, the gap between germline ends came to 12 bases.

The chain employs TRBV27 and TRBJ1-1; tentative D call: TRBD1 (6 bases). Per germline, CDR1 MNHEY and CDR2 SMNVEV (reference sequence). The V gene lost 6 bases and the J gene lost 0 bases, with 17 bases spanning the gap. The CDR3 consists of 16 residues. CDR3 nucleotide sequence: TGTGCCAGCAGACCTTGGGCAGGGGAATTGAACACTGAAGCTTTCTTT. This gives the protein CASRPWAGELNTEAFF.

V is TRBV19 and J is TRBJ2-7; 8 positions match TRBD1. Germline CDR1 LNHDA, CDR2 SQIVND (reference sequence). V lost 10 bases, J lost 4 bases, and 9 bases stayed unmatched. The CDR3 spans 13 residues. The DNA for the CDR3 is TGTGCCACCCGGACAGGGCGTGGGTACGAGCAGTACTTC. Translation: CATRTGRGYEQYF.

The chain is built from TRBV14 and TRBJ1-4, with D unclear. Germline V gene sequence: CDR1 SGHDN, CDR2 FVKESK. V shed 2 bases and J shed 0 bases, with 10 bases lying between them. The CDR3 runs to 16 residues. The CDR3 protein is CASSQITEPTNEKLFF. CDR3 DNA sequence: TGTGCCAGCAGCCAAATCACGGAGCCAACTAATGAAAAACTGTTTTTT.

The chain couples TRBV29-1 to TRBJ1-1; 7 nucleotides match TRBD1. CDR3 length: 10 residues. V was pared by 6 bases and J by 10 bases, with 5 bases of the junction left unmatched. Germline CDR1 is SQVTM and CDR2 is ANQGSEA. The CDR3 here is CSVGTDPAFF. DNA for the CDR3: TGCAGCGTGGGGACAGATCCAGCTTTCTTT.

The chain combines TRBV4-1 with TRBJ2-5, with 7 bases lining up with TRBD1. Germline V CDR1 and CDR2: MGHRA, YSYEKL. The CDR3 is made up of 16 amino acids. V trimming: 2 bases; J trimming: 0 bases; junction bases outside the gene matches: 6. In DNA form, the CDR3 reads TGCGCCAGCAGCCAACCCACAGGGGCCTACCAAGAGACCCAGTACTTC. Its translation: CASSQPTGAYQETQYF.

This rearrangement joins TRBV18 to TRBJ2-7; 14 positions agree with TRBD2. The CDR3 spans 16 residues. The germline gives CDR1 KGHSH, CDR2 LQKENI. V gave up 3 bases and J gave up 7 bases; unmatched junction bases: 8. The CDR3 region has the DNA TGTGCCAGCTCACCCGGACTAGCGGGAGGTTCGGTAGAGCAGTACTTC. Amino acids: CASSPGLAGGSVEQYF.

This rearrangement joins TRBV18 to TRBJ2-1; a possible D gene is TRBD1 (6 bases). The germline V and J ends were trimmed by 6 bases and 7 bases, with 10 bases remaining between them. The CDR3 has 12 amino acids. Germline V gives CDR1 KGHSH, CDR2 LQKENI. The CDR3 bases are TGTGCCAGCTCCCAGGGGCAGAATGAGCAGTTCTTC. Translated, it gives CASSQGQNEQFF.

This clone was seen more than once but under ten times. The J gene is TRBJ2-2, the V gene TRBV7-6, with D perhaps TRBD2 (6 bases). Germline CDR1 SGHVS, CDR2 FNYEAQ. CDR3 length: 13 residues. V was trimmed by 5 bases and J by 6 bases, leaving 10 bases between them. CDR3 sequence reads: CASSPSGAGELFF. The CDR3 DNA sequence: TGTGCCAGCAGCCCCTCGGGGGCCGGGGAGCTGTTTTTT.

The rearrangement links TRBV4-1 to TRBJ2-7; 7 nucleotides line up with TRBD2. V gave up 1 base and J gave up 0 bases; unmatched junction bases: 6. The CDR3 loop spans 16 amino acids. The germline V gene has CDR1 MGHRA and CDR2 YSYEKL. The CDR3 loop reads CASSQVLSGRSYEQYF. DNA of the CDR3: TGCGCCAGCAGCCAAGTCCTTAGCGGGCGCTCCTACGAGCAGTACTTC.

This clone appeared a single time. CDR3 coding DNA: TGTGCCTGGAGAGACAGGGCCCACACTGAAGCTTTCTTT. Translation gives CAWRDRAHTEAFF. This chain connects TRBV30 to TRBJ1-1; 7 nucleotides match TRBD1. Trimming removed 3 bases from V and 3 bases from J; junction bases left unmatched: 4. This CDR3 contains 13 residues. CDR1 and CDR2 from the germline V gene are GTSNPN and SVGIG (reference sequence). The complete variable domain, with remaining parts taken from reference TRBV30 and TRBJ1-1, reads SQTIHQWPATLVQPVGSPLSLECTVEGTSNPNLYWYRQAAGRGLQLLFYSVGIGQISSEVPQNLSASRPQDRQFILSSKKLLLSDSGFYLCAWRDRAHTEAFFGQGTRLTVV.

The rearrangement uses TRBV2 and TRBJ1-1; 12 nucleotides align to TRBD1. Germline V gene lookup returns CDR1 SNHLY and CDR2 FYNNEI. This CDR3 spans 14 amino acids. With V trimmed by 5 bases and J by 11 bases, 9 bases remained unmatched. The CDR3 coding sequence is TGTGCCAGCAGTATGACCGGGACAGGGGGCGAGGCTTTCTTT. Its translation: CASSMTGTGGEAFF.

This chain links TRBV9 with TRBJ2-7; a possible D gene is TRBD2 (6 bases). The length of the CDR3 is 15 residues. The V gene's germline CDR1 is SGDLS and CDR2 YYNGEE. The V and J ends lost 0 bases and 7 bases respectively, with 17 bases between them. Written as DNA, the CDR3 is TGTGCCAGCAGCGTAGCGGCAGGCCCGGGGGAAGAGCAGTACTTC. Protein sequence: CASSVAAGPGEEQYF.

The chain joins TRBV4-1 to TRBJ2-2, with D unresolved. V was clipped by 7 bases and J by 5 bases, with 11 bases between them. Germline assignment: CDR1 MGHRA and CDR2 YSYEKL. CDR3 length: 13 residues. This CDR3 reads CASTPPETGELFF. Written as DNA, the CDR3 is TGCGCCAGCACTCCTCCCGAGACCGGGGAGCTGTTTTTT.

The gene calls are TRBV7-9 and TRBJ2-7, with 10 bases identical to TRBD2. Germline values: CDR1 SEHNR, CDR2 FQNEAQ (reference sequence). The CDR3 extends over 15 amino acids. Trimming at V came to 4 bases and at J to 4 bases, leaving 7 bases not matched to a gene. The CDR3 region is CASSSGLAVMYEQYF. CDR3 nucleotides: TGTGCCAGCAGCTCTGGACTAGCGGTGATGTACGAGCAGTACTTC.

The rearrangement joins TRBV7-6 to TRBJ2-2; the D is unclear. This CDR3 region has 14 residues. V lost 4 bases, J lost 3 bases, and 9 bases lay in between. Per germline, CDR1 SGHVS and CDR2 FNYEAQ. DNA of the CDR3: TGTGCCAGCAGCTATCAAGGGTACACCGGGGAGCTGTTTTTT. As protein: CASSYQGYTGELFF.

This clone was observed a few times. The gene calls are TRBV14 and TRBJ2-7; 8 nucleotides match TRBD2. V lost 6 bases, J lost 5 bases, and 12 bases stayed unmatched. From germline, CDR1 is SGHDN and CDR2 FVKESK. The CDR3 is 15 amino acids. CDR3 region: CASRGGGTRWNEQYF. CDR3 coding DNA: TGTGCCAGCAGGGGCGGGGGGACTAGGTGGAACGAGCAGTACTTC. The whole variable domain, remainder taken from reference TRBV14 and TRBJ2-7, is EAGVTQFPSHSVIEKGQTVTLRCDPISGHDNLYWYRRVMGKEIKFLLHFVKESKQDESGMPNNRFLAERTGGTYSTLKVQPAELEDSGVYFCASRGGGTRWNEQYFGPGTRLTVT.

This chain's CDR3 is CASSPPPGQQETQYF. The CDR3 region has the DNA TGTGCCAGCAGTCCGCCCCCCGGACAGCAAGAGACCCAGTACTTC. J is TRBJ2-5 and V is TRBV6-5; D perhaps matches TRBD1 (6 bases). V lost 5 bases and J 2 bases, leaving 15 bases between the germline ends. The V gene's germline CDR1 is MNHEY and CDR2 SVGAGI. The CDR3 totals 15 residues.